This T cell receptor (beta chain) was recovered during a study of CD8+CD57+ T cells in acquired aplastic anemia. Study details: Sorted CD4+ and CD8+ cells gave a mean 3.2 ug DNA, range 0.2 to 27.4 ug. Healthy donor sequencing depth: 8.5 million to 10.8 million CD4+, around 12 million CD8+ reads. The study's findings and limits: Patients and controls shared twenty-nine CD8+ CDR3 sequences.

The sample holds many counts of this clonotype. The target antigen is unknown. The V end was cut by 8 bases, the J end by 6 bases, with 17 bases between. The CDR3 consists of 14 residues. CDR1 is SSHAT, CDR2 FNYEAQ, per germline (reference sequence). Investigators profiled TCR beta VDJ and CDR3 from genomic DNA template. TCRdb independently ran MiXCR on the reads; one entry per CDR3 protein. The table shows around 150,000 distinct CDR3 sequences, with around two fifths occurring only once. Sequenced sample: sorted CD4+, CD8+, or CD8+CD57+ T cells (not recorded which) from PBMCs. This chain links TRBV7-7 with TRBJ2-1; perhaps TRBD1 as D (5 bases). The TCR comes from a human donor in good health, serving as a control. The CDR3, as DNA: TGTGCCAGCGGCCTAGGACACCCACCCAATGAGCAGTTCTTC. Protein: CASGLGHPPNEQFF.